This record looks at one T cell receptor (beta chain) sequence and its context. The antigen is not known. A much larger clone is a single base away; this may be a read error. This specimen comes from a study of T cells in Graves' hyperthyroidism and ophthalmopathy. This CDR3 has 14 residues. In germline, CDR1 is LNHDA, CDR2 SQIVND (reference sequence). Graves' hyperthyroidism qualified as stable when ophthalmopathy did not progress within 18 months. PBMCs were derived from around 10 ml fresh peripheral blood. Regarding the study as a whole: Blood also showed most of the thyroid clonotypes that were expanded above 0.001.

From RNA transcripts, TCR beta CDR3 regions were amplified. With the HTBI primer set, the TCR CDR3 went through a first round of RT-PCR. Each CDR3 protein gets one entry after TCRdb re-called the multiplex PCR reads with MiXCR. The sample lists over 700,000 distinct CDR3 sequences, roughly a third seen once, with roughly 31% in the top ten. The TCR comes from a middle-aged woman with Graves' hyperthyroidism. Sample: blood. This sequence joins TRBV19 and TRBJ1-4, with D possibly TRBD1 on 5 matching bases. CDR3 in DNA: TGTGCCAGTAGCCGGGACGGTTCCAATGAAAAACTGCTTTTT. Residues: CASSRDGSNEKLLF.